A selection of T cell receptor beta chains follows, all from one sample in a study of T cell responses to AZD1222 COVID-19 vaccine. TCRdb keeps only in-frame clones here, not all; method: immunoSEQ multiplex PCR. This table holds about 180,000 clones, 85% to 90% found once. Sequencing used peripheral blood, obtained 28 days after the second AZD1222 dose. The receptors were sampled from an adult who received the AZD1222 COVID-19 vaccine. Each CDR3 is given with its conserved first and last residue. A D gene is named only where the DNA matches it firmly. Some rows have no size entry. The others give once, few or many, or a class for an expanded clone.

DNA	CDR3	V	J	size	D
TGTGCCAGTAAGGGCATCTCCTACGAGCAGTACTTC	CASKGISYEQYF	TRBV19	TRBJ2-7	-	-
TGTGCCAGCAAGGCAGCGGGGTCCAACAATGAGCAGTTCTTC	CASKAAGSNNEQFF	TRBV7-9	TRBJ2-1	-	TRBD2
TGCGCCAGCAGTGAGTCAACAGGAATGAACACTGAAGCTTTCTTT	CASSESTGMNTEAFF	TRBV10-1	TRBJ1-1	-	-
TGTGCCAGCAGTGATCCGGGGGGCAGGGTTAGGGCTTTT	CASSDPGGRVRAF	TRBV27	TRBJ2-3	-	-
TGTGCCAGCAGCCATCACTACGAGCAGTACTTC	CASSHHYEQYF	TRBV3-1/TRBV3-2	TRBJ2-7	once	-
TGTGCCAGCAGTCCTCGGGCCTCGGGACTAGATGCAGATACGCAGTATTTT	CASSPRASGLDADTQYF	TRBV5-8	TRBJ2-3	-	TRBD2
TGTGCCAGCAGCCAAGTCCCGGCTAGCACAGATACGCAGTATTTT	CASSQVPASTDTQYF	TRBV3-1/TRBV3-2	TRBJ2-3	-	-
TGTGCCAGCAGCGTAGCACTATTTGAAGGCTACACCTTC	CASSVALFEGYTF	TRBV9	TRBJ1-2	-	-
TGTGCCAGCAGCTTAGTTGGGACAGGGGCCGAGCAGTACTTC	CASSLVGTGAEQYF	TRBV7-2	TRBJ2-7	-	TRBD1
TGTGCCAGCATTGCCCTAAACGGGGGCTACACCTTC	CASIALNGGYTF	TRBV27	TRBJ1-2	-	-
TGTGCCAGCAGGTTTAGATCAGGCCCAACTAATGAAAAACTGTTTTTT	CASRFRSGPTNEKLFF	TRBV19	TRBJ1-4	-	-
TGTGCCAGCAGCTCAACCCAGGGAAACATTCAGTACTTC	CASSSTQGNIQYF	TRBV7-2	TRBJ2-4	-	-
TGCGCCAGCAGCACCTCGAGGCAGGGGCAATACGAGCAGTACTTC	CASSTSRQGQYEQYF	TRBV5-1	TRBJ2-7	-	-
TGTGCCAGCAGCAAACATAATTCACCCCTCCACTTT	CASSKHNSPLHF	TRBV5-4	TRBJ1-6	-	-
TGTGCCAGCAGTTACTCCGCGGAGGCGGCAGCTTTCTTT	CASSYSAEAAAFF	TRBV6-2/TRBV6-3	TRBJ1-1	-	-
TGTGCCAGTAGTATAGATGTTCCGGGACCGAACACTGAAGCTTTCTTT	CASSIDVPGPNTEAFF	TRBV19	TRBJ1-1	-	-
TGTGCCAGTAGTGCGACTTGGGATACGCAGTATTTT	CASSATWDTQYF	TRBV19	TRBJ2-3	-	-
TGTGCCAGTAGCGATACCGCGGGGGCCCGCTACAATGAGCAGTTCTTC	CASSDTAGARYNEQFF	TRBV19	TRBJ2-1	-	-
TGCAGCGTTTGGCGATCGACTGGGAGCTCCTACGAGCAGTACTTC	CSVWRSTGSSYEQYF	TRBV29-1	TRBJ2-7	-	-
TGTGCCAGCAGATCAATGTCGGGACATACGGCCCAGTACTTC	CASRSMSGHTAQYF	TRBV3-1/TRBV3-2	TRBJ2-5	-	-
TGTGCCAGCAGTTCCGACAGGCTCCTTTTTAACTATGGCTACACCTTC	CASSSDRLLFNYGYTF	TRBV7-9	TRBJ1-2	few	-
TGTGCCAGCAGCTTGGTGGCTAGCGGAGCTTACAATGAGCAGTTCTTC	CASSLVASGAYNEQFF	TRBV5-8	TRBJ2-1	-	TRBD2
TGTGCCAGCAGCGTACGACAGTATCAGCCCCAGCATTTT	CASSVRQYQPQHF	TRBV7-2	TRBJ1-5	-	-
TGTGCCAGCATAAGGGCCCAAAACACCGGGGAGCTGTTTTTT	CASIRAQNTGELFF	TRBV6-5	TRBJ2-2	-	-
TGTGCACAAGTGGGGGGGAACAATGAGCAGTTCTTC	CAQVGGNNEQFF	TRBV6-5	TRBJ2-1	-	TRBD2
TGCGCCAGCAGCTTGGACGGGCGATCTGGAAACACCATATATTTT	CASSLDGRSGNTIYF	TRBV5-1	TRBJ1-3	-	-
TGTGCCAGCAGCGCCTTTCTTAGCGGGGGCGGGGAGCTGTTTTTT	CASSAFLSGGGELFF	TRBV9	TRBJ2-2	once	TRBD2
TGTGCCAGTAGTATTGCGGGACAGGGCGATCAGCCCCAGCATTTT	CASSIAGQGDQPQHF	TRBV19	TRBJ1-5	-	TRBD1
TGTGCCAGCAGTGACCAGGGACCGAACACTGAAGCTTTCTTT	CASSDQGPNTEAFF	TRBV2	TRBJ1-1	-	-
TGCGCCAGCTCCAACAGGGTAGGGGAGCAGTACTTC	CASSNRVGEQYF	TRBV5-1	TRBJ2-7	few	-
TGTGCCAGCAGCTTGGGGCTTAGGGGTAGGGCAGATACGCAGTATTTT	CASSLGLRGRADTQYF	TRBV5-5	TRBJ2-3	-	-
TGTGCCAGTAGGCCAGGGCTAGCGGGGGCCTTCTCCTACAATGAGCAGTTCTTC	CASRPGLAGAFSYNEQFF	TRBV19	TRBJ2-1	-	TRBD2
TGTGCCTGGAGTGTAATCGGCGGAGGCGAGCAGTACTTC	CAWSVIGGGEQYF	TRBV30	TRBJ2-7	-	-
TGCAGCGCAACGTCAGGGGGTTTGTACCAAGAGACCCAGTACTTC	CSATSGGLYQETQYF	TRBV29-1	TRBJ2-5	-	TRBD1
TGTGCCAGCTCACCAGGGGACGAGCAGTACTTC	CASSPGDEQYF	TRBV18	TRBJ2-7	-	-
TGTGCCAGCAGCGGGGGACAGGGTGGACCGGCAGATACGCAGTATTTT	CASSGGQGGPADTQYF	TRBV11-2	TRBJ2-3	-	TRBD1
TGTGCCACCAGTGATTTCCGCACCCCGCGGGTGAATCAGCCCCAGCATTTT	CATSDFRTPRVNQPQHF	TRBV24-1	TRBJ1-5	-	-
TGTGCCAGCAGCCCGGGACTAGCGAGCAATCCTAGCACAGATACGCAGTATTTT	CASSPGLASNPSTDTQYF	TRBV3-1/TRBV3-2	TRBJ2-3	-	TRBD2
TGTGCCAGCAGCTTAAGGATGAACACTGAAGCTTTCTTT	CASSLRMNTEAFF	TRBV7-2	TRBJ1-1	-	-
TGTGCCAGCTCACCTCTAACTAGCGGGCTAAACAATGAGCAGTTCTTC	CASSPLTSGLNNEQFF	TRBV18	TRBJ2-1	-	TRBD2
TGTGCCACCAGCTTAAGCTCTGGAAACACCATATATTTT	CATSLSSGNTIYF	TRBV15	TRBJ1-3	-	-
TGTGCCAGCAGCGGGGGGCCTTACGAGCAGTACTTC	CASSGGPYEQYF	TRBV6-5	TRBJ2-7	-	-
TGTGCCAGCAGCGGGGGGATTTCCACAGATACGCAGTATTTT	CASSGGISTDTQYF	TRBV9	TRBJ2-3	-	-
TGTGCCAGCAGCAGGGGACAGGGCGAACGAGCTTTCTTT	CASSRGQGERAFF	TRBV7-9	TRBJ1-1	once	TRBD1
TGTGCCAGCAGTTACCTTTCACAGGGGTACGAGCAGTACTTC	CASSYLSQGYEQYF	TRBV6-5	TRBJ2-7	few	TRBD1
TGTGCCAGCAGCCTGAGCGGGACAGGACACAACGAGCAGTACTTC	CASSLSGTGHNEQYF	TRBV7-3	TRBJ2-7	-	-
TGTGCCACCAGTGATGGGGACAGGGGTTTTGACGAGCAGTACTTC	CATSDGDRGFDEQYF	TRBV24-1	TRBJ2-7	-	TRBD1